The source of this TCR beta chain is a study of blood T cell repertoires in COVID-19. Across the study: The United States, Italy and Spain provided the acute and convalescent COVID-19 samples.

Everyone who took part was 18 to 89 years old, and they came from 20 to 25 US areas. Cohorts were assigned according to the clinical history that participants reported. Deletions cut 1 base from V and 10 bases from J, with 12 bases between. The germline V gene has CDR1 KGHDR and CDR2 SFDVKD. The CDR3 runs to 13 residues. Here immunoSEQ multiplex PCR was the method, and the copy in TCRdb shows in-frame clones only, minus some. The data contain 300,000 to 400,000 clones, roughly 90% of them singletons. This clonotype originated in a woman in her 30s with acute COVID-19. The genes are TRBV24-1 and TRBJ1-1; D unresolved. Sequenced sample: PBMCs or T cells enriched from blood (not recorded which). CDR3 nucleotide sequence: TGTGCCACCAGTGATTTATCGGGAAAGGGAGCTTTCTTT. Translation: CATSDLSGKGAFF.